These 30 T cell receptor beta chains share one sample of origin, sequenced in a study of T cell changes during pregnancy in multiple sclerosis. The assay was immunoSEQ multiplex PCR, and TCRdb's table has in-frame clones only and misses some. This repertoire shows 60,000 or so clones, about 83% found once; its top ten account for approximately 5.3%. The specimen sequenced was peripheral blood from another person, used as feeder cells. The receptors were sampled from a human donor whose cells served as feeder cells for cultures in a pregnancy study.

In DNA form, the CDR3 reads TGTGCCAGCAGCAACGCAGGGTCTTTTATCTATGGCTACACCTTC. It translates to CASSNAGSFIYGYTF. The J gene is TRBJ1-2, the V gene TRBV6-5; D is possibly TRBD1 (5 bases). Trimming removed 6 bases from V and 4 bases from J, with 18 bases in between. This CDR3 has 15 amino acids. CDR1 and CDR2 (germline): MNHEY, SVGAGI.

The rearrangement uses TRBV6-6 and TRBJ2-7; unclear D gene. V lost 2 bases and J 1 base, leaving 6 bases between the germline ends. This CDR3 has 13 amino acids. CDR1 and CDR2 (germline): MNHNY, SVGAGI (reference sequence). DNA of the CDR3: TGTGCCAGCAGTTACCCCGGATCCTACGAGCAGTACTTC. Its protein is CASSYPGSYEQYF.

The V call is TRBV28, the J call TRBJ2-5, with 7 bases fitting TRBD1. Germline lookup yields CDR1 MDHEN and CDR2 SYDVKM. V lost 10 bases, J lost 2 bases, and 4 bases stayed unmatched. The CDR3 is 12 residues long. The CDR3 loop is CATSGQQETQYF. CDR3 bases: TGTGCCACCTCGGGACAGCAAGAGACCCAGTACTTC. Looking up the rest from reference TRBV28 and TRBJ2-5 gives the full variable domain: DVKVTQSSRYLVKRTGEKVFLECVQDMDHENMFWYRQDPGLGLRLIYFSYDVKMKEKGDIPEGYSVSREKKERFSLILESASTNQTSMYLCATSGQQETQYFGPGTRLLVL.

V usage is TRBV6-5 and J usage is TRBJ1-2; the D is unclear. This CDR3 is 13 amino acids long. The germline CDR1 and CDR2 sequences are MNHEY and SVGAGI. The germline V and J ends were trimmed by 0 bases and 10 bases, with 12 bases remaining between them. CDR3 loop: CASSYSRTSFYTF. CDR3 sequence (DNA): TGTGCCAGCAGTTACTCGAGGACCTCCTTCTACACCTTC.

The chain recombines TRBV9 with TRBJ2-3; 9 positions match TRBD2. After removal of 0 bases from V and 4 bases from J, the junction contained 15 bases not matched to a gene. The CDR3 consists of 19 residues. Germline-derived CDR1 and CDR2 are SGDLS and YYNGEE. The DNA for the CDR3 is TGTGCCAGCAGCGTAGTTGGAAGCGGGAGGTCCCCCGGGGCAGATACGCAGTATTTT. This sequence encodes CASSVVGSGRSPGADTQYF.

The chain combines TRBV27 with TRBJ2-5; TRBD2 matches at 12 bases. CDR3 length: 15 amino acids. Germline V gene lookup returns CDR1 MNHEY and CDR2 SMNVEV (reference sequence). Trimming at V came to 4 bases and at J to 2 bases, leaving 2 bases not matched to a gene. The DNA for the CDR3 is TGTGCCAGCAGTTCGACTAGCGGGGGACAAGAGACCCAGTACTTC. As protein: CASSSTSGGQETQYF.

This chain joins TRBV6-5 and TRBJ1-5; D is unresolved. The CDR3 is 13 amino acids. The germline gives CDR1 MNHEY, CDR2 SVGAGI. V lost 6 bases to trimming and J lost 3 bases, with 9 bases between them. The CDR3 coding sequence is TGTGCCAGCAGCCTTGACATCAATCAGCCCCAGCATTTT. It encodes CASSLDINQPQHF.

In this sample, this clone turned up once. The V gene is TRBV7-3, the J gene TRBJ1-1, with 10 bases aligning to TRBD1. The V gene's germline CDR1 is SGHTA and CDR2 FQGTGA. Germline trimming cut 5 bases from V and 4 bases from J; bases unmatched to any gene: 1. This CDR3 region has 13 residues. CDR3 residues: CASSRDRGTEAFF. CDR3 coding DNA: TGTGCCAGCAGCAGGGACAGGGGCACTGAAGCTTTCTTT.

This chain links TRBV28 with TRBJ2-7; tentatively, D is TRBD1 (5 bases). V was shortened by 7 bases and J by 5 bases, with 15 bases between the two germline ends. This CDR3 region has 13 residues. Germline CDR1 and CDR2: MDHEN and SYDVKM. Here the CDR3 reads CASTARAEHEQYF. The CDR3 DNA sequence: TGTGCCAGCACCGCCAGGGCTGAGCACGAGCAGTACTTC. Variable domain in full (rest from reference TRBV28 and TRBJ2-7): DVKVTQSSRYLVKRTGEKVFLECVQDMDHENMFWYRQDPGLGLRLIYFSYDVKMKEKGDIPEGYSVSREKKERFSLILESASTNQTSMYLCASTARAEHEQYFGPGTRLTVT.

The V and J genes are TRBV7-9 and TRBJ2-2; 7 bases line up with TRBD1. Germline CDR1 reads SEHNR; CDR2 reads FQNEAQ (reference sequence). V was pared by 5 bases and J by 0 bases, with 9 bases of the junction left unmatched. This CDR3 is 17 amino acids long. The CDR3 spells CASSPIRQGANTGELFF. The CDR3 DNA follows: TGTGCCAGCAGCCCTATTCGGCAGGGGGCGAACACCGGGGAGCTGTTTTTT. The whole variable domain, remainder taken from reference TRBV7-9 and TRBJ2-2, is DTGVSQNPRHKITKRGQNVTFRCDPISEHNRLYWYRQTLGQGPEFLTYFQNEAQLEKSRLLSDRFSAERPKGSFSTLEIQRTEQGDSAMYLCASSPIRQGANTGELFFGEGSRLTVL.

The V gene is TRBV4-1, the J gene TRBJ2-7, with a weak D call TRBD1 (5 bases). CDR1 is MGHRA, CDR2 YSYEKL, per germline. The ends were cut back, 0 bases at V and 10 bases at J, with 13 bases in the middle. The CDR3 consists of 13 residues. CDR3 DNA sequence: TGCGCCAGCAGCCAAGAGACAGCAGCCCTACAGTACTTC. Its translation: CASSQETAALQYF.

The CDR3 region is CASSAGRRTDTQYF. Written as DNA, the CDR3 is TGTGCCAGCAGCGCAGGAAGGCGAACAGATACGCAGTATTTT. The rearrangement links TRBV7-3 to TRBJ2-3; D is undetermined. There are 14 residues in the CDR3. CDR1 is SGHTA and CDR2 is FQGTGA in the germline V gene. Trimming left V 5 bases short and J 3 bases short, with 12 bases between.

CDR3 DNA sequence: TGTGCCAGCAGCTCCGCCGGGACTAGCGGGGGATACAATGAGCAGTTCTTC. It specifies CASSSAGTSGGYNEQFF. The chain is built from TRBV11-2 and TRBJ2-1; 14 nucleotides align to TRBD2. V shed 4 bases, J shed 4 bases, and the junction held 6 bases outside the gene matches. CDR3 length: 17 amino acids. CDR1 and CDR2 (germline): SGHAT, FQNNGV.

V is TRBV5-4 and J is TRBJ2-7; 10 bases are a match to TRBD1. Germline V CDR1 and CDR2: SGHNT, YYREEE (reference sequence). The length of the CDR3 is 16 residues. The V segment lost 4 bases and the J segment 6 bases; nucleotides outside the gene matches: 13. CDR3 coding DNA: TGTGCCAGCAGCCGGCTCAGCGGGACAGGGGTGGGCGAGCAGTACTTC. Translated: CASSRLSGTGVGEQYF.

This clone showed up just once. CDR3 DNA: TGTGCCTCGGGGCGGGAGGGCCTCACAGATACGCAGTATTTT. Its protein is CASGREGLTDTQYF. The chain combines TRBV11-2 with TRBJ2-3; 9 bases agree with TRBD2. CDR3 length: 14 residues. CDR1 and CDR2 (germline): SGHAT, FQNNGV. V lost 11 bases and J lost 2; bases outside the gene matches: 8.

The V and J genes are TRBV6-6 and TRBJ2-5, with D possibly matching TRBD2 (6 bases). Trimming stripped 6 bases from V and 1 base from J, with 9 bases between. Germline-derived CDR1 and CDR2 are MNHNY and SVGAGI (reference sequence). This CDR3 spans 13 amino acids. Here the CDR3 reads CASRLAGQETQYF. CDR3 coding DNA: TGTGCCAGCAGACTAGCAGGCCAAGAGACCCAGTACTTC.

V and J are TRBV5-5 and TRBJ2-3; D is undetermined. Germline CDR1 is SGHKS and CDR2 is YYEKEE (reference sequence). The CDR3 totals 15 residues. V dropped 2 bases and J dropped 2 bases, with 12 bases sitting between them. CDR3 sequence: CASSFGRTVTDTQYF. As DNA, the CDR3 is TGTGCCAGCAGCTTTGGAAGGACGGTCACAGATACGCAGTATTTT.

This sequence joins TRBV5-1 and TRBJ2-3; D is ambiguous. V was shortened by 1 base and J by 4 bases, with 1 base between the two germline ends. Germline V lookup: CDR1 SGHRS, CDR2 YFSETQ. CDR3 length equals 11 residues. DNA of the CDR3: TGCGCCAGCAGCTTGTCAGATACGCAGTATTTT. It specifies CASSLSDTQYF.

The V call is TRBV25-1, the J call TRBJ2-6; no reliable D call. Germline-derived CDR1 and CDR2 are MGHDK and SYGVNS. The V and J ends lost 10 bases and 2 bases respectively, with 9 bases between them. The CDR3 is made up of 13 amino acids. CDR3 bases: TGTGCCATTCAGAAAACTGGGGCCAACGTCCTGACTTTC. Translation gives CAIQKTGANVLTF.

This rearrangement joins TRBV11-2 to TRBJ2-7; 11 positions agree with TRBD2. The CDR3 totals 17 residues. From germline, CDR1 is SGHAT and CDR2 FQNNGV. The V segment lost 1 base and the J segment 0 bases; nucleotides outside the gene matches: 5. The CDR3, as DNA: TGTGCCAGCAGCTTAGGCCTAGCGGGAGGAACCTCCTACGAGCAGTACTTC. It is translated as CASSLGLAGGTSYEQYF. Combining the CDR3 with reference TRBV11-2 and TRBJ2-7 gives the whole variable domain EAGVAQSPRYKIIEKRQSVAFWCNPISGHATLYWYQQILGQGPKLLIQFQNNGVVDDSQLPKDRFSAERLKGVDSTLKIQPAKLEDSAVYLCASSLGLAGGTSYEQYFGPGTRLTVT.

The chain has TRBV15 and TRBJ1-5, with D perhaps TRBD1 (5 bases). Per the germline V gene, CDR1 is LNHNV and CDR2 is YYDKDF (reference sequence). Trimming took off 6 bases at V and 1 base at J, with 10 bases between the two ends. The CDR3 consists of 14 residues. The CDR3 loop is CATSGGGSNQPQHF. As DNA, the CDR3 is TGTGCCACCAGTGGGGGTGGGAGCAATCAGCCCCAGCATTTT.

This chain connects TRBV28 to TRBJ1-1; D is uncertain. The CDR3 runs to 18 residues. The V gene's germline CDR1 is MDHEN and CDR2 SYDVKM. The V end was cut by 5 bases, the J end by 0 bases, with 22 bases between. The DNA of the CDR3 is TGTGCCAGCAGTCCGCTCGGTCTGTTCGGTAGAGTGAACACTGAAGCTTTCTTT. It codes for CASSPLGLFGRVNTEAFF.

This clone was counted between two and nine times. The rearrangement joins TRBV30 to TRBJ1-1; possible D gene TRBD1, 6 bases. The CDR3 totals 14 residues. Between the trimmed V and J ends, which lost 3 bases and 10 bases, there was a span of 21 bases. CDR1 and CDR2 from the germline V gene are GTSNPN and SVGIG (reference sequence). In DNA, the CDR3 is TGTGCCTGGAGGATAGGGGGACGGTCTCCTGGAGCTTTCTTT. Protein sequence: CAWRIGGRSPGAFF.

The V gene is TRBV19, the J gene TRBJ1-1; no definite D call. Germline-derived CDR1 and CDR2 are LNHDA and SQIVND (reference sequence). Trimming took 10 bases from V and 3 from J, leaving 15 bases between them. The CDR3 contains 13 residues. The CDR3 reads CATGASLDTEAFF. CDR3 coding DNA: TGTGCCACCGGAGCCTCCCTGGACACTGAAGCTTTCTTT.

This chain joins TRBV28 and TRBJ1-3; 7 nucleotides line up with TRBD1. The V gene's germline CDR1 is MDHEN and CDR2 SYDVKM. With V trimmed by 5 bases and J by 4 bases, 23 bases remained unmatched. The CDR3 sequence is 20 residues long. The CDR3 here is CASSHSPDRELRRGGNTIYF. The DNA for the CDR3 is TGTGCCAGCAGTCACTCTCCAGACAGGGAACTACGCCGAGGGGGAAACACCATATATTTT.

This clone was seen a few times. The chain joins TRBV18 to TRBJ1-2, with TRBD1 as a possible D gene (5 bases). Trimming took 0 bases from V and 0 from J, leaving 14 bases between them. CDR1 and CDR2 (germline): KGHSH, LQKENI. The CDR3 totals 17 residues. CDR3 region: CASSPPGRQTTNYGYTF. The CDR3 DNA reads TGTGCCAGCTCACCACCGGGCCGACAGACAACTAACTATGGCTACACCTTC.

J is TRBJ1-1 and V is TRBV11-3, with D perhaps matching TRBD1 (6 bases). The CDR3 runs 15 residues. CDR1 and CDR2 from the germline V gene are SGHNT and YENEEA. Trimming pared 5 bases from V and 6 bases from J, leaving 19 bases between. The CDR3 reads CASSPSGVGIAEAFF. In DNA, the CDR3 is TGTGCCAGCAGCCCATCAGGGGTGGGTATCGCTGAAGCTTTCTTT.

This clone showed up just once. The chain couples TRBV6-1 to TRBJ2-7, with no clear D. This CDR3 comprises 12 residues. V lost 10 bases to trimming and J lost 4 bases, with 14 bases between them. Germline CDR1 MNHNS, CDR2 SASEGT. CDR3 DNA sequence: TGTGCCACTGCATTTTCCCCATACGAGCAGTACTTC. As protein: CATAFSPYEQYF.

V usage is TRBV7-9 and J usage is TRBJ2-3; 8 positions agree with TRBD2. The CDR3 is 14 residues long. Germline V lookup: CDR1 SEHNR, CDR2 FQNEAQ (reference sequence). V gave up 8 bases and J gave up 2 bases; unmatched junction bases: 6. The CDR3 protein is CASSTSEPTDTQYF. Written as DNA, the CDR3 is TGTGCCAGCTCGACTAGCGAGCCCACAGATACGCAGTATTTT.

With regard to this clone: Germline and junction disagree at one end, which may indicate a read error. The chain carries TRBV5-4 and TRBJ2-1, with a tentative D call TRBD2 (6 bases). Germline V gene sequence: CDR1 SGHNT, CDR2 YYREEE (reference sequence). This CDR3 contains 12 residues. The CDR3 DNA follows: TGTGCCAGCAGCTCGGGCGGGATTTTGTGGATCTTC. It is translated as CASSSGGILWIF.